A selection of T cell receptor beta chains follows, all from one sample in a study of blood T cell repertoires in COVID-19. Sequencing was performed with immunoSEQ multiplex PCR; in TCRdb, only in-frame clones are kept and a portion is missing. The data contain some 74,000 clones, roughly 80% of them singletons. Sequenced: peripheral blood. The receptors originated from a woman aged 80 or over with active or convalescent COVID-19. The CDR3 runs from the conserved cysteine through the conserved F or W. Each record gives: V gene, D gene, CDR3 protein. The D gene is left open where the match is weak.

>TRBV9|-
CASSVGAGSYGYTF
>TRBV27|TRBD1
CASSLAGTVYEQYF
>TRBV19|TRBD1
CASSPTVDRVGQPQHF
>TRBV19|-
CASSTNSNQPQHF
>TRBV15|TRBD2
CATSRPRGLAGAKSTDTQYF
>TRBV19|TRBD1
CASSMGTGLDQPQHF
>TRBV5-6|-
CASSLAPYQETQYF
>TRBV5-5|-
CASSFQLIQVLGEQYF
>TRBV5-1|-
CASSLDSGYRNEQYF
>TRBV24-1|-
CATSDPTGRSTDTQYF
>TRBV7-3|-
CASSAEQGNTGELFF
>TRBV3-1/TRBV3-2|TRBD1
CASSLKTGSAGEQYF
>TRBV19|-
CASSIFGESYGYTF
>TRBV19|TRBD1
CASGWGLTGGNTIYF
>TRBV4-1|-
CASSQVLPTDTQYF
>TRBV7-9|-
CASSPPTGMAGANVLTF
>TRBV28|TRBD1
CASSSGGSGNTIYF